The 30 T cell receptor beta chains below all came from one sample that was sequenced in a study of identical twins. Using its own MiXCR run on the 5' RACE reads, TCRdb lists one record per CDR3 protein. The sample includes about 550,000 distinct CDR3 sequences, about 22% of them seen just once. These data were also reused for a study on yellow fever vaccine responses in identical twins.

Material for sequencing was CD4+ T cells sorted from blood. The receptors were gathered from a woman between 18 and 29 years old in good health.

The genes are TRBV20-1 and TRBJ2-3, with 10 bases aligning to TRBD1. This CDR3 is 13 amino acids long. CDR1 and CDR2 (germline): DFQATT, SNEGSKA (reference sequence). J lost 6 bases, V lost 8 bases, and 8 bases had no gene match. The CDR3 nucleotides read TGCAGTCCGCGGGGACAGGGGAGGGATACGCAGTATTTT. It yields the protein CSPRGQGRDTQYF.

The chain couples TRBV15 to TRBJ2-7, with 12 bases matching TRBD2. CDR3 length equals 14 residues. V dropped 4 bases and J dropped 7; count of bases not matched to a gene: 5. The V gene's germline CDR1 is LNHNV and CDR2 YYDKDF (reference sequence). CDR3 coding DNA: TGTGCCACCAGCACTAGCGGGGGGGCCTGGGAGCAGTACTTC. Its translation is CATSTSGGAWEQYF. The full variable domain, with the rest looked up from reference TRBV15 and TRBJ2-7, is DAMVIQNPRYQVTQFGKPVTLSCSQTLNHNVMYWYQQKSSQAPKLLFHYYDKDFNNEADTPDNFQSRRPNTSFCFLDIRSPGLGDTAMYLCATSTSGGAWEQYFGPGTRLTVT.

The rearrangement joins TRBV12-3 or TRBV12-4 to TRBJ1-2; the D is unclear. The CDR3 covers 16 residues. V was trimmed by 7 bases and J by 0 bases, leaving 18 bases between them. The CDR3 here is CASTLAPRSPNYGYTF. In nucleotides, the CDR3 is TGTGCCAGCACCTTGGCCCCCAGAAGCCCTAACTATGGCTACACCTTC.

The chain carries TRBV12-3 or TRBV12-4 and TRBJ2-6, with D unclear. The V and J ends lost 5 bases and 5 bases respectively, with 1 base between them. The CDR3 extends over 11 amino acids. CDR3 loop: CASSRANVLTF. In DNA form, the CDR3 reads TGTGCCAGCAGTCGGGCCAACGTCCTGACTTTC.

This clonotype has a handful of counts. The V and J genes are TRBV3-1 and TRBJ2-1; possibly TRBD1 or TRBD2 for D (5 bases each). The CDR3 totals 13 residues. In germline, CDR1 is LGHDT, CDR2 YNNKEL (reference sequence). V was shortened by 4 bases and J by 6 bases, with 10 bases between the two germline ends. The CDR3 sequence: CASSRRDANEQFF. CDR3 coding DNA: TGTGCCAGCAGCCGTAGGGACGCCAATGAGCAGTTCTTC.

This clonotype was counted a few times. This chain connects TRBV27 to TRBJ2-7; D is possibly TRBD2 (5 bases). Trimming took off 11 bases at V and 9 bases at J, with 11 bases between the two ends. Germline CDR1 reads MNHEY; CDR2 reads SMNVEV (reference sequence). This CDR3 is 9 amino acids long. The CDR3 DNA reads TGTGCCGAGGGCCCAGGGCAGTACGTC. Translating it yields CAEGPGQYV.

This clonotype was recorded a few times. The V gene is TRBV27, the J gene TRBJ2-7; 11 nucleotides align to TRBD1. V trimming: 2 bases; J trimming: 2 bases; junction bases outside the gene matches: 8. In germline, CDR1 is MNHEY, CDR2 SMNVEV (reference sequence). The CDR3 has 17 amino acids. CDR3 nucleotides: TGTGCCAGCAGTTTACCCCTCGGACAGGGGGCCCCCTACGAGCAGTACGTC. Amino acids: CASSLPLGQGAPYEQYV.

This clonotype was found a few times. J is TRBJ2-2 and V is TRBV5-1; TRBD2 agrees at 11 bases. Unmatched junction bases numbered 8, after V lost 4 bases and J lost 3 bases. The CDR3 has 17 residues. Germline values: CDR1 SGHRS, CDR2 YFSETQ. The CDR3 sequence: CASSTRLAGFHTGELFF. Here the CDR3 DNA reads TGCGCCAGCAGCACAAGACTAGCGGGGTTCCACACCGGGGAGCTGTTTTTT.

The J gene is TRBJ2-2, the V gene TRBV10-1; no reliable D call. Trimming cost V 10 bases and J 3 bases, with 12 bases left between them. The germline gives CDR1 WNHNN, CDR2 SYGVQD (reference sequence). The CDR3 loop spans 13 amino acids. The CDR3 nucleotides read TGCGCCAACAACACGAGGTACACCGGGGAGCTGTTTTTT. Translation: CANNTRYTGELFF.

The chain joins TRBV5-1 to TRBJ1-1; D might be TRBD1 (6 bases). V lost 0 bases, J lost 11 bases, and 14 bases lay in between. The CDR3 contains 13 residues. Germline-derived CDR1 and CDR2 are SGHRS and YFSETQ. CDR3 protein: CASSLAGGLGAFF. The CDR3 region has the DNA TGCGCCAGCAGCTTGGCCGGGGGGCTTGGGGCTTTCTTT.

CDR3 nucleotide sequence: TGTGCCAGCAGTGGTAGAGGGTTGAACACTGAAGCTTTCTTT. Amino acid sequence: CASSGRGLNTEAFF. V usage is TRBV2 and J usage is TRBJ1-1; no definite D call. Per germline, CDR1 SNHLY and CDR2 FYNNEI. The CDR3 contains 14 residues. V was pared by 4 bases and J by 0 bases, with 9 bases between. The variable domain in full, completed from reference TRBV2 and TRBJ1-1, reads EPEVTQTPSHQVTQMGQEVILRCVPISNHLYFYWYRQILGQKVEFLVSFYNNEISEKSEIFDDQFSVERPDGSNFTLKIRSTKLEDSAMYFCASSGRGLNTEAFFGQGTRLTVV.

V is TRBV12-3 or TRBV12-4 and J is TRBJ2-7, with D possibly TRBD1 on 5 matching bases. The V end was cut by 6 bases, the J end by 1 base, with 22 bases between. The CDR3 contains 17 residues. The CDR3 sequence is CASSDLDLRGKSYEQYF. The DNA of the CDR3 is TGTGCCAGCAGCGACCTAGATTTAAGGGGCAAGTCCTACGAGCAGTACTTC.

The V call is TRBV7-9, the J call TRBJ1-1; D is unresolved. The V and J ends lost 3 bases and 10 bases respectively, with 15 bases between them. CDR3 length: 13 residues. Germline-derived CDR1 and CDR2 are SEHNR and FQNEAQ (reference sequence). As DNA, the CDR3 is TGTGCCAGCAGCTTCGGGGAGCTCGGGTCAGCTTTCTTT. Translating it yields CASSFGELGSAFF.

The table lists this clonotype with a few counts. The J gene is TRBJ2-7, the V gene TRBV11-3; D may be TRBD1 (6 bases). CDR1 is SGHNT, CDR2 YENEEA, per germline. CDR3 length: 15 amino acids. Trimming cost V 5 bases and J 4 bases, with 18 bases left between them. The CDR3: CASSVRDGTQYEQYF. The CDR3 DNA is TGTGCCAGCAGCGTTAGAGACGGGACACAATACGAGCAGTACTTC.

The J gene is TRBJ1-4, the V gene TRBV7-2, with D hard to call. The length of the CDR3 is 16 residues. CDR1 SGHTA and CDR2 FQGNSA come from the germline V gene. Trimming removed 4 bases at V and 2 bases at J, with 14 bases between. The CDR3 spells CASSSNPVGTNEKLFF. In nucleotides, the CDR3 is TGTGCCAGCAGCTCCAACCCCGTGGGGACTAATGAAAAACTGTTTTTT.

The rearrangement joins TRBV5-1 to TRBJ2-3, with TRBD1 matching 8 bases. The CDR3 consists of 16 residues. Germline CDR1 and CDR2: SGHRS and YFSETQ. Trimming cost V 6 bases and J 3 bases; bases outside gene matches: 12. The DNA for the CDR3 is TGCGCCAGCACCAACGGGAAGGACAGGGCAACAGATACGCAGTATTTT. Its translation: CASTNGKDRATDTQYF.

Regarding this clonotype: In this CDR3 the conserved last residue, phenylalanine or tryptophan, is missing, so a read error is likely. This sequence joins TRBV6-1 and TRBJ2-6, with a weak D call TRBD2 (5 bases). Trimming stripped 8 bases from V and 3 bases from J, with 11 bases between. CDR1 and CDR2 (germline): MNHNS, SASEGT. This CDR3 has 14 amino acids. CDR3 nucleotides: TGTGCCAGCTCCTTCAGCGGTGGGGCCAACGTCCTGACTTCC. Encoded protein: CASSFSGGANVLTS.

This rearrangement joins TRBV7-9 to TRBJ2-3; D might be TRBD2 (6 bases). V was pared by 5 bases and J by 0 bases, with 12 bases between. The germline V gene has CDR1 SEHNR and CDR2 FQNEAQ (reference sequence). The CDR3 is 15 residues long. The DNA of the CDR3 is TGTGCCAGCAGCCCCGGGGGTCTGAGCACAGATACGCAGTATTTT. It yields the protein CASSPGGLSTDTQYF.

Only a few counts were recorded for this clonotype. CDR3 protein: CASGLVPPPYGTDTQYF. In DNA form, the CDR3 reads TGTGCTAGTGGTTTGGTACCACCCCCCTATGGCACAGATACGCAGTATTTT. J is TRBJ2-3 and V is TRBV12-5; D ambiguous. This CDR3 comprises 17 residues. Between the trimmed V and J ends, which lost 0 bases and 1 base, there was a span of 14 bases. CDR1 and CDR2 from the germline V gene are LGHNT and FRNRAP. The full variable domain, with the rest looked up from reference TRBV12-5 and TRBJ2-3, is DARVTQTPRHKVTEMGQEVTMRCQPILGHNTVFWYRQTMMQGLELLAYFRNRAPLDDSGMPKDRFSAEMPDATLATLKIQPSEPRDSAVYFCASGLVPPPYGTDTQYFGPGTRLTVL.

This clonotype was seen a few times. This chain joins TRBV29-1 and TRBJ1-1; 10 nucleotides agree with TRBD1. Per germline, CDR1 SQVTM and CDR2 ANQGSEA. The CDR3 sequence is 13 residues long. V shed 2 bases and J 6 bases; nucleotides not matched to a gene: 3. CDR3 sequence (DNA): TGCAGCGTTGAACGGGACAGGGGACCTGAAGCTTTCTTT. Residues: CSVERDRGPEAFF.

This clonotype was recorded at least ten times. This chain links TRBV3-1 with TRBJ2-5; D uncertain. CDR1 is LGHDT, CDR2 YNNKEL, per germline (reference sequence). V was cut by 1 base and J by 1 base, with 1 base left in between. The CDR3 is 12 amino acids. The CDR3 bases are TGTGCCAGCAGCCAAGTCCAAGAGACCCAGTACTTC. Its protein product is CASSQVQETQYF.

This clonotype was recorded a few times. This chain joins TRBV24-1 and TRBJ2-1, with D tentatively TRBD2 (6 bases). The CDR3 sequence is 15 residues long. Germline V lookup: CDR1 KGHDR, CDR2 SFDVKD. Between the trimmed V and J ends, which lost 4 bases and 5 bases, there was a span of 14 bases. The CDR3, as DNA: TGTGCCACCAGTGACAGGCGGGGTCCACACAATGAGCAGTTCTTC. Its translation: CATSDRRGPHNEQFF.

This clonotype was found a few times. The gene calls are TRBV20-1 and TRBJ2-5; 7 nucleotides line up with TRBD2. The germline CDR1 and CDR2 sequences are DFQATT and SNEGSKA (reference sequence). V was pared by 6 bases and J by 1 base, with 11 bases of the junction left unmatched. The CDR3 length is 15 residues. For the CDR3, the DNA is TGCAGTGCCCCCACCTCCGGGACTACCCAAGAGACCCAGTACTTC. Its translation is CSAPTSGTTQETQYF.

In this sample, this clonotype turned up many times. V usage is TRBV14 and J usage is TRBJ2-7, with unresolved D. CDR1 and CDR2 from the germline V gene are SGHDN and FVKESK. This CDR3 spans 11 amino acids. V lost 0 bases, J lost 3 bases, and 0 bases lay in between. The CDR3 DNA follows: TGTGCCAGCAGCCAAGACTACGAGCAGTACTTC. It yields the protein CASSQDYEQYF.

Only a few counts were recorded for this clonotype. The chain has TRBV9 and TRBJ2-2; no reliable D call. In germline, CDR1 is SGDLS, CDR2 YYNGEE. With 6 bases removed from V and 8 bases from J, the gap between germline ends came to 11 bases. This CDR3 is built from 12 residues. The CDR3 reads CASTPGSGELFF. The CDR3 region has the DNA TGTGCCAGCACACCTGGGTCGGGGGAGCTGTTTTTT.

This clonotype has a handful of counts. The chain couples TRBV7-9 to TRBJ2-7; possible D gene TRBD2, 5 bases. From germline, CDR1 is SEHNR and CDR2 FQNEAQ (reference sequence). CDR3 length equals 12 residues. Trimming took 5 bases from V and 6 from J, leaving 11 bases between them. The CDR3 nucleotides are TGTGCCAGCAGCCGCGGAGGACCCGAGCAGTACGTC. Protein sequence: CASSRGGPEQYV.

The gene calls are TRBV4-1 and TRBJ2-5, with 14 bases aligning to TRBD2. The germline V gene encodes CDR1 MGHRA and CDR2 YSYEKL. CDR3 size: 18 residues. V lost 4 bases, J lost 5 bases, and 12 bases stayed unmatched. The DNA for the CDR3 is TGCGCCAGCAGCCGTCCCGGGACTAGCGGGAGAGGTTCGGAGACCCAGTACTTC. It is translated as CASSRPGTSGRGSETQYF.

This clonotype came up a few times. The CDR3 here is CASTWTSGLGNEQFF. CDR3 coding DNA: TGTGCCAGCACCTGGACTAGCGGTCTAGGCAATGAGCAGTTCTTC. V is TRBV6-1 and J is TRBJ2-1, with 10 bases that match TRBD2. From germline, CDR1 is MNHNS and CDR2 SASEGT. The CDR3 extends over 15 amino acids. With 7 bases clipped from V and 6 bases from J, the junction kept 9 bases outside the gene matches.

The rearrangement links TRBV14 to TRBJ2-2; 7 nucleotides match TRBD1. J was trimmed by 6 bases and V by 3 bases; bases with no gene match: 7. Germline V CDR1 and CDR2: SGHDN, FVKESK. There are 15 residues in the CDR3. The CDR3 reads CASSQLGQWSGELFF. Here the CDR3 DNA reads TGTGCCAGCAGCCAGCTGGGACAGTGGTCCGGGGAGCTGTTTTTT.

This clonotype came up a few times. J is TRBJ1-5 and V is TRBV12-3 or TRBV12-4; TRBD1 agrees at 7 bases. With 3 bases clipped from V and 4 bases from J, the junction kept 9 bases outside the gene matches. The CDR3 covers 16 residues. The CDR3 DNA reads TGTGCCAGCAGTTTTCGGTCCCCGGGACAGAATCAGCCCCAGCATTTT. Translated: CASSFRSPGQNQPQHF.